This T cell receptor beta chain emerged from a study of beta chain features in type 1 diabetes. Study at large: Patients were similar to healthy donors in age and gender (as well as in cell yields).

Expressed TCRB transcripts were sequenced, since all the RNA that had been isolated was reverse transcribed. Read counts averaged around 4 million for samples of naive, central memory and regulatory T cells. Profiled with immunoSEQ multiplex PCR; TCRdb holds only in-frame clones, not every one. The table records over 600,000 clones, under 15% of them present only once. Sorted populations were all over 95% pure. Germline V gene data show CDR1 as SGHTA and CDR2 as FQGTGA. After removal of 4 bases from V and 0 bases from J, the junction contained 2 bases not matched to a gene. There are 15 residues in the CDR3. Broader study findings: Lower insertion and higher deletion counts appeared at VDJ junctions in type 1 diabetes patients. TCRB CDR3 length was moderately but significantly reduced in all four CD4+ subsets of Type 1 diabetes patients.

On this clone itself: Its antigen is as yet unknown. Other DNA sequences in this sample translate to the same CDR3.

The sample was naive CD4+ T cells from blood. This TCR was sampled from a man aged 25-45 years with type 1 diabetes. The genes are TRBV7-3 and TRBJ2-2; 7 bases are shared with TRBD1. The CDR3 DNA reads TGTGCCAGCAGCTACGGGACAGCGAACACCGGGGAGCTGTTTTTT. Translated: CASSYGTANTGELFF.